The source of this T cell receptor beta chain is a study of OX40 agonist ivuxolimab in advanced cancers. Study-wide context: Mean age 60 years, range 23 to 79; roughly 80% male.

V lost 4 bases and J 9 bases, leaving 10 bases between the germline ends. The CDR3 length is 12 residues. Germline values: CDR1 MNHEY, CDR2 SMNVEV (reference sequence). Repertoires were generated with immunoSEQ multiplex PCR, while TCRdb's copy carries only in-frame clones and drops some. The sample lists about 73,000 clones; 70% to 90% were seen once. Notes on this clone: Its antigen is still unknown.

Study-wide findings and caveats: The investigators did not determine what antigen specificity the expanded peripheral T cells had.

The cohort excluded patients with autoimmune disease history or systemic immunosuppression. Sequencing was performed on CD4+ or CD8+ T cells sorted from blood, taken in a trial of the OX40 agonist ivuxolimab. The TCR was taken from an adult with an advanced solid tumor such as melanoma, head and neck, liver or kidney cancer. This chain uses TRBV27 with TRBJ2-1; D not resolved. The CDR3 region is CASSSEVSEQFF. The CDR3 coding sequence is TGTGCCAGCAGTTCCGAGGTTAGTGAGCAGTTCTTC.